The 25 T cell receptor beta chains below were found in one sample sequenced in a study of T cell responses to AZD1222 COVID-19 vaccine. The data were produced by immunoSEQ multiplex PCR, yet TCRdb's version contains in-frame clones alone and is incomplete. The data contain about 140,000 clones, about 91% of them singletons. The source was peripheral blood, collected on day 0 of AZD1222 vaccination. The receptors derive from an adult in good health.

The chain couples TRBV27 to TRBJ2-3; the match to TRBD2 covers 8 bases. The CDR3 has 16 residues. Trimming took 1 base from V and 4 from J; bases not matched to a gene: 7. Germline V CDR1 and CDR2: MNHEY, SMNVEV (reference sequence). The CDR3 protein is CASSLLGGGGSDTQYF. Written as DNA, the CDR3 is TGTGCCAGCAGTTTATTAGGTGGCGGGGGGTCAGATACGCAGTATTTT.

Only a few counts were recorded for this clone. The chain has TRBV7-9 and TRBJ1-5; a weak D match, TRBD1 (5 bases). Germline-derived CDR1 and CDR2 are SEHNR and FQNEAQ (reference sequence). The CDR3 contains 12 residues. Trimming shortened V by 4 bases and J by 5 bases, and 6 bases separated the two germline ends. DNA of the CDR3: TGTGCCAGCAGCTGGGGGGATCAGCCCCAGCATTTT. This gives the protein CASSWGDQPQHF.

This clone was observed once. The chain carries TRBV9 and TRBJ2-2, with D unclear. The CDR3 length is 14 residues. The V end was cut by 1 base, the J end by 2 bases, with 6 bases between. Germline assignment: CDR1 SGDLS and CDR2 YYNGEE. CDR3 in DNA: TGTGCCAGCAGCGTACAGCTAAACACCGGGGAGCTGTTTTTT. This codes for CASSVQLNTGELFF.

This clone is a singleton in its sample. CDR3 coding DNA: TGCGCCAGCAGCTTGGGGGACAGAGACTCTGAAGCTTTCTTT. It encodes CASSLGDRDSEAFF. The chain links TRBV5-1 to TRBJ1-1; 7 nucleotides agree with TRBD1. CDR3 length: 14 residues. Trimming at V came to 0 bases and at J to 6 bases, leaving 5 bases not matched to a gene. From germline, CDR1 is SGHRS and CDR2 YFSETQ.

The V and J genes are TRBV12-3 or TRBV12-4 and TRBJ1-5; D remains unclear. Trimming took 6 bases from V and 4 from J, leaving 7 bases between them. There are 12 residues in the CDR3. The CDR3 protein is CASREGNQPQHF. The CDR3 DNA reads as TGTGCCAGCAGGGAGGGTAATCAGCCCCAGCATTTT.

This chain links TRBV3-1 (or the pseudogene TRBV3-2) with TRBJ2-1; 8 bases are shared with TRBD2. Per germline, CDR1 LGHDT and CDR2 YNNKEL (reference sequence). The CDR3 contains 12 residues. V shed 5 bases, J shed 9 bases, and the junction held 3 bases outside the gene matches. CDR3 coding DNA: TGTGCCAGCAGCGGAACTAGCGGTGAGCAGTTCTTC. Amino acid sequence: CASSGTSGEQFF.

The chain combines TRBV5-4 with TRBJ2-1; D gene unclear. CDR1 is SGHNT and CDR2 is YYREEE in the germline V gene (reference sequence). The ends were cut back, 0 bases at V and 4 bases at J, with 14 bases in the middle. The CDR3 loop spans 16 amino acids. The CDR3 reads CASSLARRLYYNEQFF. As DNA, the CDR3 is TGTGCCAGCAGCTTGGCCCGCCGTCTGTATTACAATGAGCAGTTCTTC. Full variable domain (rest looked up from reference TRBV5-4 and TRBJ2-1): ETGVTQSPTHLIKTRGQQVTLRCSSQSGHNTVSWYQQALGQGPQFIFQYYREEENGRGNFPPRFSGLQFPNYSSELNVNALELDDSALYLCASSLARRLYYNEQFFGPGTRLTVL.

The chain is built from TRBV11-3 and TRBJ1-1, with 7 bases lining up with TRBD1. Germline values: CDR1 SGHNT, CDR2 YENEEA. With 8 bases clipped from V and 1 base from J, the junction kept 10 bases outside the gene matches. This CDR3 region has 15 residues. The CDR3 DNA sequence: TGTGCCAGCGGGGGCGGGACAGCCGAGAACACTGAAGCTTTCTTT. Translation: CASGGGTAENTEAFF.

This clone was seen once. The CDR3 reads CASSQLQDSGNTIYF. CDR3 sequence (DNA): TGTGCCAGCAGCCAACTCCAGGACTCTGGAAACACCATATATTTT. V and J are TRBV3-1 (or the pseudogene TRBV3-2) and TRBJ1-3; no clear D. The CDR3 sequence is 15 residues long. Germline assignment: CDR1 LGHDT and CDR2 YNNKEL (reference sequence). V was shortened by 2 bases and J by 0 bases, with 8 bases between the two germline ends.

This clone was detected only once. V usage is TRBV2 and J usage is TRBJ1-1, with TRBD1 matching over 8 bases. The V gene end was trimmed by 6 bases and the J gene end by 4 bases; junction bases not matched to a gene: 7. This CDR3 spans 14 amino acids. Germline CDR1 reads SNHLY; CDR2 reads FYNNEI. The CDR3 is CASSDNRGTTEAFF. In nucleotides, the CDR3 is TGTGCCAGCAGCGATAACAGGGGGACCACTGAAGCTTTCTTT.

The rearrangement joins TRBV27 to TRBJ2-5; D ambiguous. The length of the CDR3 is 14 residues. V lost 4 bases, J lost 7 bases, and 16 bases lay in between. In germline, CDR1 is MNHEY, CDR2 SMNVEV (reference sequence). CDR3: CASSSLPGDATQYF. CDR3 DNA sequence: TGTGCCAGCAGTTCCCTCCCGGGCGACGCGACCCAGTACTTC.

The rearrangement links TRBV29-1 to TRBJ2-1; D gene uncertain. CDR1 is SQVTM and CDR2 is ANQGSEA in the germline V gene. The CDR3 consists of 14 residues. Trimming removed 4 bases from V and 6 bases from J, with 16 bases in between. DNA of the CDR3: TGCAGCGTTGCTGAGACGTTACGTTCCAATGAGCAGTTCTTC. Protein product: CSVAETLRSNEQFF.

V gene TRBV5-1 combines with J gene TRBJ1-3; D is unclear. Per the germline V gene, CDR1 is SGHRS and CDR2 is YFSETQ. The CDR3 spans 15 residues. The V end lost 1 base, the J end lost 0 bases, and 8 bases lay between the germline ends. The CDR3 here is CASSLNANSGNTIYF. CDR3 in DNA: TGCGCCAGCAGCTTGAATGCCAACTCTGGAAACACCATATATTTT.

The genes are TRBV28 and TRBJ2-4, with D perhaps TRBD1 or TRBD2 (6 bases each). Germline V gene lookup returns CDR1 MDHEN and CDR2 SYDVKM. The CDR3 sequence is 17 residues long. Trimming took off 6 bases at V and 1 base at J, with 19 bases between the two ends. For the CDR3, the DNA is TGTGCCAGCAGCGAGGGGGGACTTGGCGTGGCCAAAAACATTCAGTACTTC. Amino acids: CASSEGGLGVAKNIQYF.

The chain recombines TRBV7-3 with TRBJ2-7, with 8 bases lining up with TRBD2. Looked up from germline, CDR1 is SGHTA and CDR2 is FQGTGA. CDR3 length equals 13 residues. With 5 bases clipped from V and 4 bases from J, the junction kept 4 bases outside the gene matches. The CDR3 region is CASSMASGYEQYF. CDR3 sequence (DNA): TGTGCCAGCAGCATGGCTAGCGGGTACGAGCAGTACTTC.

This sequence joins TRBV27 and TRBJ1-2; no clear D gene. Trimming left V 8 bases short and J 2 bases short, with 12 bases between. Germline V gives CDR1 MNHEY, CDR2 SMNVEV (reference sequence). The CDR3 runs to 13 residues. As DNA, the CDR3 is TGTGCCAGCGGTCCTCCCGGGAACTATGGCTACACCTTC. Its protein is CASGPPGNYGYTF.

CDR3 bases: TGTGCCAGCAGTTCCCTAAGGACTGAAGCTTTCTTT. Its translation is CASSSLRTEAFF. The chain is built from TRBV28 and TRBJ1-1; D is unclear. V lost 4 bases and J 5 bases, leaving 8 bases between the germline ends. Germline V gene data show CDR1 as MDHEN and CDR2 as SYDVKM. This CDR3 has 12 amino acids.

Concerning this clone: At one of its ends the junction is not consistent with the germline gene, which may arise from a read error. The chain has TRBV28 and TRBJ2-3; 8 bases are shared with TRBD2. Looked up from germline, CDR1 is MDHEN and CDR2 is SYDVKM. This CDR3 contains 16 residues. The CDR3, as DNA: TGTGCCAGCAATTTAGAAGCGGGAGTTTACGGAGATACGCAGTATTTT. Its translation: CASNLEAGVYGDTQYF. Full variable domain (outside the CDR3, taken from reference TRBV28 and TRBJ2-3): DVKVTQSSRYLVKRTGEKVFLECVQDMDHENMFWYRQDPGLGLRLIYFSYDVKMKEKGDIPEGYSVSREKKERFSLILESASTNQTSMYLCASNLEAGVYGDTQYFGPGTRLTVL.

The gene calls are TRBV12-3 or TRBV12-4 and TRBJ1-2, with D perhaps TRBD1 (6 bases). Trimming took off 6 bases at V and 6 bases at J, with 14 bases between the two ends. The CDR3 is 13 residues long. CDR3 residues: CASREGQGHGYTF. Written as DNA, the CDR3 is TGTGCCAGCAGGGAAGGGCAGGGGCATGGCTACACCTTC.

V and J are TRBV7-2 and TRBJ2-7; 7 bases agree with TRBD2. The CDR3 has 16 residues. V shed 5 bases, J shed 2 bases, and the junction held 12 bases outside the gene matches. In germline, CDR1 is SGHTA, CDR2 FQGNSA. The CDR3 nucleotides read TGTGCCAGCAGCCTGAAGATAGCGGGTCTAACCTACGAGCAGTACTTC. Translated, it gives CASSLKIAGLTYEQYF.

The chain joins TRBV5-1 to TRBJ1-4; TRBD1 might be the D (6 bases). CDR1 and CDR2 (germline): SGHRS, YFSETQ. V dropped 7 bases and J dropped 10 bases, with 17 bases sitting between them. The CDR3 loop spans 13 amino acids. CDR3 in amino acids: CASRRGESAKLFF. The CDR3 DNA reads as TGCGCCAGCCGGAGGGGGGAAAGTGCAAAACTGTTTTTT. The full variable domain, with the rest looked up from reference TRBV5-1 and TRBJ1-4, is KAGVTQTPRYLIKTRGQQVTLSCSPISGHRSVSWYQQTPGQGLQFLFEYFSETQRNKGNFPGRFSGRQFSNSRSEMNVSTLELGDSALYLCASRRGESAKLFFGSGTQLSVL.

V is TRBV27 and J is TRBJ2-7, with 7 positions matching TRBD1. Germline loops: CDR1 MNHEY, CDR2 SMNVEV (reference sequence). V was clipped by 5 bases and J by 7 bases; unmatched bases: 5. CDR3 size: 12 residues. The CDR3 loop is CASSATGVEQYF. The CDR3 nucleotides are TGTGCCAGCAGTGCCACAGGGGTAGAGCAGTACTTC.

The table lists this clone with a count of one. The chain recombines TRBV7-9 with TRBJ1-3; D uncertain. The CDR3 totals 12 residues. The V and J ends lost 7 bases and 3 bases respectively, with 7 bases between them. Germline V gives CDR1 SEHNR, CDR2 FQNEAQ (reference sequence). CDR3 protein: CASTLFGNTIYF. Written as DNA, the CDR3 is TGTGCCAGCACCCTTTTTGGAAACACCATATATTTT.

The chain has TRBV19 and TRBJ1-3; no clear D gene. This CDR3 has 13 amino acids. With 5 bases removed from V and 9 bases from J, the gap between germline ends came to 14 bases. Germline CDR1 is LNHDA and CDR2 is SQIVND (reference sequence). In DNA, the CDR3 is TGTGCCAGTAGTCCTGGAACCTTTGCCACCATATATTTT. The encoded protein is CASSPGTFATIYF.

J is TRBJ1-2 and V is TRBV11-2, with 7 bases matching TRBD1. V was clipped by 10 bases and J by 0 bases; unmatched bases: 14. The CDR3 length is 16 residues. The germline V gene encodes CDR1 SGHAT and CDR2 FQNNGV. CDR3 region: CATSGGLGGSNYGYTF. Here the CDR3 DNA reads TGTGCCACCTCAGGGGGTTTGGGGGGCTCTAACTATGGCTACACCTTC.